The 21 T cell receptor beta chains below come from one sample, sequenced in a study of T cell responses to AZD1222 COVID-19 vaccine. The assay was immunoSEQ multiplex PCR, and TCRdb's table has in-frame clones only and misses some. The data hold 110,000 or so clones, with approximately 83% observed a single time. This specimen was peripheral blood, taken on day 0 of AZD1222 vaccination. The origin of the receptors is an adult in good health.

The table lists this clone with a few counts. An end of the junction differs from the germline gene, which may be a read error. The rearrangement joins TRBV7-7 to TRBJ2-5; a weak D match, TRBD2 (6 bases). The CDR3 length is 16 residues. CDR1 is SSHAT and CDR2 is FNYEAQ in the germline V gene (reference sequence). The CDR3 here is CASSYQPSSVQETQYF. As DNA, the CDR3 is TGTGCTAGCAGCTACCAGCCGTCTAGCGTTCAAGAGACCCAGTACTTC.

The chain has TRBV5-4 and TRBJ2-7; TRBD2 matches 9 bases. Germline-derived CDR1 and CDR2 are SGHNT and YYREEE (reference sequence). V shed 4 bases, J shed 0 bases, and the junction held 5 bases outside the gene matches. The CDR3 has 15 amino acids. CDR3 nucleotides: TGTGCCAGCAGCGTGGAGCGGGAGGACTCCTACGAGCAGTACTTC. Translating gives CASSVEREDSYEQYF.

This clone was counted once. V usage is TRBV19 and J usage is TRBJ2-2, with D tentatively TRBD1 or TRBD2 (6 bases each). Germline V gives CDR1 LNHDA, CDR2 SQIVND (reference sequence). The V end lost 5 bases, the J end lost 4 bases, and 14 bases lay between the germline ends. This CDR3 comprises 15 residues. The CDR3 sequence: CASSVEEGGTGELFF. The CDR3 nucleotides read TGTGCCAGTAGTGTTGAGGAGGGGGGCACCGGGGAGCTGTTTTTT.

The V call is TRBV7-6, the J call TRBJ2-3, with 9 bases matching TRBD2. Losses at the gene ends were 4 bases for V and 3 bases for J; bases not matched to a gene: 14. This CDR3 region has 18 residues. Germline assignment: CDR1 SGHVS and CDR2 FNYEAQ. The CDR3 bases are TGTGCCAGCAGCTCCTCCCCAGCGGGGGGCGGGGGAACAGATACGCAGTATTTT. Translating it yields CASSSSPAGGGGTDTQYF.

This clone was counted only a few times. The chain uses TRBV4-1 and TRBJ1-2, with D hard to call. CDR1 and CDR2 (germline): MGHRA, YSYEKL. The CDR3 covers 15 residues. Trimming stripped 1 base from V and 4 bases from J, with 13 bases between. CDR3 DNA sequence: TGCGCCAGCAGCCAAGTGAACTCCGGTCCCTATGGCTACACCTTC. Its translation: CASSQVNSGPYGYTF.

The CDR3 DNA reads TGTGCCAGCAGTGAAGGGCCATCTCGGGGGGGAGGATACAATGAGCAGTTCTTC. Translation: CASSEGPSRGGGYNEQFF. V is TRBV6-1 and J is TRBJ2-1; 8 nucleotides align to TRBD2. Germline CDR1 and CDR2: MNHNS and SASEGT. The CDR3 consists of 18 residues. J lost 4 bases, V lost 1 base, and 12 bases had no gene match.

The chain uses TRBV4-3 and TRBJ2-6; D not resolved. Germline-derived CDR1 and CDR2 are LGHNA and YSLEER. The CDR3 is 16 amino acids. Trimming stripped 1 base from V and 3 bases from J, with 10 bases between. The CDR3 loop reads CASSQGLRRGANVLTF. CDR3 bases: TGCGCCAGCAGCCAAGGGTTACGTCGTGGGGCCAACGTCCTGACTTTC.

In nucleotides, the CDR3 is TGCGCCAGCAGCTTGGAGCGTAATGGCTACACCTTC. Protein product: CASSLERNGYTF. The gene calls are TRBV5-1 and TRBJ1-2; D remains ambiguous. Trimming took 0 bases from V and 6 from J, leaving 6 bases between them. The length of the CDR3 is 12 residues. Germline V gene lookup returns CDR1 SGHRS and CDR2 YFSETQ.

This clone was detected only a few times. The chain links TRBV6-4 to TRBJ1-1; D is uncertain. This CDR3 is 12 amino acids long. V was pared by 8 bases and J by 1 base, with 8 bases between. Germline V gene sequence: CDR1 MRHNA, CDR2 SNTAGT. CDR3 sequence reads: CASGLRNTEAFF. CDR3 DNA: TGTGCCAGCGGACTGAGGAACACTGAAGCTTTCTTT.

This chain joins TRBV6-5 and TRBJ1-6; D is undetermined. Germline V gene lookup returns CDR1 MNHEY and CDR2 SVGAGI. Trimming left V 5 bases short and J 8 bases short, with 7 bases between. The CDR3 totals 12 residues. The CDR3 nucleotides are TGTGCCAGCAGTCGTCTCGATTCACCCCTCCACTTT. Its protein is CASSRLDSPLHF.

With regard to this clone: The junction does not match germline at one end; this may be a read error. The chain recombines TRBV24-1 with TRBJ2-1, with 9 bases that match TRBD1. CDR1 and CDR2 (germline): KGHDR, SFDVKD. This CDR3 is 19 amino acids long. Written as DNA, the CDR3 is TGTGCCACCAGTTATTTAAAACCTCGACAGGGGGGGTCCTACAATGAGCAGTTCTTC. This gives the protein CATSYLKPRQGGSYNEQFF.

This sequence joins TRBV15 and TRBJ2-5, with D perhaps given as TRBD1 or TRBD2 (5 bases each). Trimming cost V 3 bases and J 5 bases, with 19 bases left between them. The CDR3 has 16 amino acids. CDR1 is LNHNV, CDR2 YYDKDF, per germline (reference sequence). CDR3 residues: CATSSPGSPQQETQYF. DNA of the CDR3: TGTGCCACCAGCAGCCCAGGGAGTCCCCAACAGGAGACCCAGTACTTC.

This sequence joins TRBV12-3 or TRBV12-4 and TRBJ1-5, with a possible D match to TRBD1 (5 bases). V lost 5 bases to trimming and J lost 7 bases, with 12 bases between them. The CDR3 has 13 residues. The CDR3 region is CASSPDSGQPQHF. The CDR3, as DNA: TGTGCCAGCAGTCCCGACAGTGGCCAGCCCCAGCATTTT.

The rearrangement joins TRBV6-6 to TRBJ1-5, with D tentatively TRBD1 (5 bases). This CDR3 is built from 15 residues. The germline gives CDR1 MNHNY, CDR2 SVGAGI (reference sequence). The V end lost 8 bases, the J end lost 1 base, and 15 bases lay between the germline ends. CDR3 in amino acids: CASCWAGQSNQPQHF. In nucleotides, the CDR3 is TGTGCCAGCTGCTGGGCAGGGCAGAGCAATCAGCCCCAGCATTTT.

In this sample, this clone turned up many times. For the CDR3, the DNA is TGTGCCAGCAGCTCAGGGAACTATGGCTACACCTTC. Protein: CASSSGNYGYTF. The chain has TRBV11-2 and TRBJ1-2, with a tentative D call TRBD1 (5 bases). Germline CDR1 is SGHAT and CDR2 is FQNNGV. The CDR3 is made up of 12 amino acids. V was shortened by 4 bases and J by 2 bases, with 5 bases between the two germline ends.

The J gene is TRBJ2-7, the V gene TRBV7-2; the D gene is possibly TRBD2 (6 bases). V was shortened by 5 bases and J by 6 bases, with 14 bases between the two germline ends. The CDR3 spans 13 residues. CDR1 and CDR2 (germline): SGHTA, FQGNSA. The CDR3 DNA follows: TGTGCCAGCAGCCGGGACTTCCGGAGCGAGCAGTACTTC. Amino acid sequence: CASSRDFRSEQYF.

V is TRBV4-3 and J is TRBJ1-2; 8 positions agree with TRBD1. The CDR3 is 15 residues long. Per germline, CDR1 LGHNA and CDR2 YSLEER. The ends lost 0 bases at V and 0 bases at J; junction bases unmatched: 0. Here the CDR3 DNA reads TGCGCCAGCAGCCAAGAGGGACAGGCTAACTATGGCTACACCTTC. Amino acids: CASSQEGQANYGYTF.

The rearrangement links TRBV7-3 to TRBJ1-1; the D is unclear. The CDR3 has 12 amino acids. V lost 0 bases and J lost 6, with 5 bases in between. Germline V CDR1 and CDR2: SGHTA, FQGTGA. CDR3 amino acids: CASSLTPPEAFF. The CDR3 region has the DNA TGTGCCAGCAGCTTAACGCCACCTGAAGCTTTCTTT.

CDR3 in DNA: TGTGCCAGCTCCTCGGACAGCAATGAAAAACTGTTTTTT. Its translation is CASSSDSNEKLFF. The gene calls are TRBV18 and TRBJ1-4; D is perhaps TRBD1 (6 bases). Trimming cost V 6 bases and J 5 bases, with 10 bases left between them. CDR1 is KGHSH and CDR2 is LQKENI in the germline V gene. The CDR3 consists of 13 residues.

The V gene is TRBV6-5, the J gene TRBJ2-7, with D hard to call. This CDR3 is 16 amino acids long. CDR1 and CDR2 from the germline V gene are MNHEY and SVGAGI. V lost 0 bases to trimming and J lost 0 bases, with 12 bases between them. The CDR3 here is CASSYSGRTNSYEQYF. CDR3 in DNA: TGTGCCAGCAGTTACTCGGGCAGAACCAACTCCTACGAGCAGTACTTC.

V gene TRBV5-1 combines with J gene TRBJ1-1; D remains unclear. The CDR3 runs to 13 residues. Germline V gene lookup returns CDR1 SGHRS and CDR2 YFSETQ. V was clipped by 3 bases and J by 8 bases, with 14 bases between them. CDR3 in amino acids: CASSSVTPAEAFF. In nucleotides, the CDR3 is TGCGCCAGCAGCTCGGTTACGCCAGCAGAAGCTTTCTTT.